The TCR beta chain under discussion was sequenced for a study of cytotoxic CD8 clonotypes in ibrutinib-treated CLL. Study summary: The patient breakdown showed some eleven relapsed/refractory and about 16 treatment-naive cases, with under 18 IGHV unmutated.

Details on this clone: What it recognizes is unknown.

The germline CDR1 and CDR2 sequences are MNHEY and SMNVEV (reference sequence). CDR3 length: 18 amino acids. Germline trimming cut 2 bases from V and 1 base from J; bases unmatched to any gene: 12. Target depth was 1 in 200,000 to 1 in 1 million T cells, about 10x per clonotype. Measured with immunoSEQ multiplex PCR; TCRdb has only the in-frame clones, and not every one. The sample yields roughly 20,000 clones, 65% to 75% seen once. Findings and limits, study-wide: Clonality showed a rise at ibrutinib response that reversed toward baseline at progression.

This sequence was found in a human donor with chronic lymphocytic leukemia. The rearrangement uses TRBV27 and TRBJ2-7; 9 bases are shared with TRBD1. The specimen comprised PBMCs, sampled before ibrutinib treatment. CDR3 protein: CASSLKATGGPLSYEQYF. The CDR3 DNA reads as TGTGCCAGCAGTTTAAAGGCGACAGGGGGTCCCTTGTCCTACGAGCAGTACTTC.